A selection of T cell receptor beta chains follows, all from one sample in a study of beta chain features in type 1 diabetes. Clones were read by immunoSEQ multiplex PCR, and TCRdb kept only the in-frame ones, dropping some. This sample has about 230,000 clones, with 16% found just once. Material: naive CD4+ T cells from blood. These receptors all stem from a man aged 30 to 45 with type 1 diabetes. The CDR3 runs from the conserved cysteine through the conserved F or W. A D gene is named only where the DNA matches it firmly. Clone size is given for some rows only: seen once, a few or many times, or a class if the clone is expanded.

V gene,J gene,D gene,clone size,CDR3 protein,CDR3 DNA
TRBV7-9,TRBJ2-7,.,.,CASSLARVGEQYF,TGTGCCAGCAGCTTAGCTCGGGTCGGCGAGCAGTACTTC
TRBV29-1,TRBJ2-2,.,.,CSVHRASANTGELFF,TGCAGCGTCCACCGGGCGAGTGCGAACACCGGGGAGCTGTTTTTT
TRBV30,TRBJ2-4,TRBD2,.,CAWNPGTSGNIQYF,TGTGCCTGGAACCCCGGGACTAGCGGGAACATTCAGTACTTC
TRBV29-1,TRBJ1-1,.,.,CSVENRLRMNTEAFF,TGCAGCGTTGAAAACAGGCTTCGCATGAACACTGAAGCTTTCTTT
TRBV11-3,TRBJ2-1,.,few,CASSTREAGSYNEQFF,TGTGCCAGCAGCACCAGGGAAGCAGGGTCCTACAATGAGCAGTTCTTC
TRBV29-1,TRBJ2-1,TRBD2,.,CSSRTSGNEQFF,TGCAGCTCCCGGACTAGCGGGAATGAGCAGTTCTTC
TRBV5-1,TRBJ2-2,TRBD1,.,CASSPGGNTGELFF,TGCGCCAGCAGCCCAGGGGGGAACACCGGGGAGCTGTTTTTT
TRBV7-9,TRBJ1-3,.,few,CASSSGNTIYF,TGTGCCAGCAGCTCTGGAAACACCATATATTTT
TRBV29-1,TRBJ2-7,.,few,CSVGQPYEQYF,TGCAGCGTTGGACAGCCCTACGAGCAGTACTTC
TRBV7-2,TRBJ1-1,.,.,CASSRGGTEAFF,TGTGCCAGCAGCCGTGGAGGCACTGAAGCTTTCTTT
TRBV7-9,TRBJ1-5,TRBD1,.,CAIQGVSNQPQHF,TGTGCCATACAGGGGGTGAGCAATCAGCCCCAGCATTTT
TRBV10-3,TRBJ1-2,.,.,CAISEPISFGYTF,TGTGCCATCAGTGAGCCCATTTCTTTTGGCTACACCTTC
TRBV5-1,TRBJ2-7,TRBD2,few,CASNTGGHAYEQYF,TGCGCCAGCAACACGGGAGGGCACGCCTACGAGCAGTACTTC
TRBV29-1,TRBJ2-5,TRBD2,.,CSVGGLAQETQYF,TGCAGCGTTGGGGGACTAGCCCAAGAGACCCAGTACTTC
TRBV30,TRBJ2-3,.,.,CAWSVLGGQKQYF,TGTGCCTGGAGTGTACTTGGCGGGCAGAAGCAGTATTTT
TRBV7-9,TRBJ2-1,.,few,CASSATTFLSYNEQFF,TGTGCCAGCAGCGCTACCACCTTTCTCTCCTACAATGAGCAGTTCTTC
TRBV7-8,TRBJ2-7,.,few,CASSLARIEDHEQYF,TGTGCCAGCAGCTTAGCCAGGATAGAGGACCACGAGCAGTACTTC
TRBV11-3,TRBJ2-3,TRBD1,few,CASSRTGPDTQYF,TGTGCCAGCAGCCGGACAGGGCCCGATACGCAGTATTTT
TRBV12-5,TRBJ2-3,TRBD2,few,CASGLVNSGLGDTQYF,TGTGCTAGTGGTTTGGTGAATAGCGGGCTCGGAGATACGCAGTATTTT
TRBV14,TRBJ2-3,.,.,CASSQVKPGELLDTQYF,TGTGCCAGCAGCCAAGTGAAACCGGGAGAGCTATTGGATACGCAGTATTTT
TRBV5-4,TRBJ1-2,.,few,CASSLISGGYTF,TGTGCCAGCAGCTTGATTTCGGGCGGCTACACCTTC
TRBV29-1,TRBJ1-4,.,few,CSVEKGRDEKLFF,TGCAGCGTTGAGAAGGGTAGGGATGAAAAACTGTTTTTT
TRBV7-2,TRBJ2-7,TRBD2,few,CASSVGPGTSGSYEQYF,TGTGCCAGCAGCGTAGGACCCGGGACTAGCGGATCCTACGAGCAGTACTTC
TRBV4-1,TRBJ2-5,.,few,CASSQALQETQYF,TGCGCCAGCAGCCAAGCTCTGCAAGAGACCCAGTACTTC
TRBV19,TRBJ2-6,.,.,CASSNYHVLTF,TGTGCCAGTAGTAACTACCACGTCCTGACTTTC
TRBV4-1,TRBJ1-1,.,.,CASSQAQQRNTEAFF,TGCGCCAGCAGCCAAGCACAACAGAGGAACACTGAAGCTTTCTTT
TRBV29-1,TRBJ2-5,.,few,CSVGLQYQETQYF,TGCAGCGTTGGCCTCCAGTACCAAGAGACCCAGTACTTC
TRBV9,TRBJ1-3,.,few,CASSYTQGNTIYF,TGTGCCAGCAGCTACACCCAGGGAAACACCATATATTTT
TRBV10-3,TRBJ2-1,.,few,CAISSPGTHNNEQFF,TGTGCCATCAGTTCGCCCGGGACTCATAACAATGAGCAGTTCTTC
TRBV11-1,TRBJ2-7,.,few,CASSLEGDASYEQYF,TGTGCCAGCAGCTTAGAAGGTGACGCCTCCTACGAGCAGTACTTC
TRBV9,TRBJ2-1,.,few,CASSTQGAASGNEQFF,TGTGCCAGCAGCACACAGGGGGCGGCTAGCGGGAATGAGCAGTTCTTC
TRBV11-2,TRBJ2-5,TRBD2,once,CASSSDTLAETQYF,TGTGCCAGCAGCTCAGATACACTAGCGGAGACCCAGTACTTC
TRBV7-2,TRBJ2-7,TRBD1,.,CASSLTGGRDEQYF,TGTGCCAGCAGCTTAACAGGGGGTCGCGACGAGCAGTACTTC
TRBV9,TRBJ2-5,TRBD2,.,CASRSGRAAYETQYF,TGTGCCAGCAGAAGCGGGAGGGCAGCTTATGAGACCCAGTACTTC
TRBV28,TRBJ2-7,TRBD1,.,CASRYTGGRNSEQYF,TGTGCCAGCAGATACACAGGGGGCCGAAACTCCGAGCAGTACTTC
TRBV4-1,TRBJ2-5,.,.,CASSQGDTQETQYF,TGCGCCAGCAGCCAAGGAGACACGCAAGAGACCCAGTACTTC
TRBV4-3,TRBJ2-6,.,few,CASSQLWAGAGANVLTF,TGCGCCAGCAGCCAGTTATGGGCAGGGGCTGGGGCCAACGTCCTGACTTTC
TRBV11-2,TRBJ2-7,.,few,CASSLRGGYEQYF,TGTGCCAGCAGCTTGAGGGGAGGCTACGAGCAGTACTTC
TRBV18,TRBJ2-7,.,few,CASSLQDYEQYF,TGTGCCAGCTCACTACAAGATTACGAGCAGTACTTC
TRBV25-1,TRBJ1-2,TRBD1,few,CASSDRTDRDDYGYTF,TGTGCCAGCAGTGATAGAACGGACAGGGACGACTATGGCTACACCTTC
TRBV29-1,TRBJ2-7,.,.,CSVRRGAGYEQYF,TGCAGCGTTCGCCGAGGGGCGGGGTACGAGCAGTACTTC
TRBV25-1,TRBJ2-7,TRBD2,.,CASSESPSGRWYEQYF,TGTGCCAGCAGTGAATCGCCTAGCGGGAGGTGGTACGAGCAGTACTTC
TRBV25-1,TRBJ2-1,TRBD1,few,CASSDGGQRSSYNEQFF,TGTGCCAGCAGTGATGGGGGACAGCGAAGCTCCTACAATGAGCAGTTCTTC
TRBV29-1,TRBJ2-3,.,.,CSVEEGNRRADTQYF,TGCAGCGTTGAGGAAGGGAACAGGCGCGCAGATACGCAGTATTTT
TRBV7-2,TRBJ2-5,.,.,CASSLLRETQYF,TGTGCCAGCAGCTTACTACGAGAGACCCAGTACTTC
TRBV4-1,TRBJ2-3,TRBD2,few,CASSQYTSGTDTQYF,TGCGCCAGCAGCCAGTACACTAGCGGCACAGATACGCAGTATTTT
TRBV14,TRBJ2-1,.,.,CASSQDLARSYNEQFF,TGTGCCAGCAGCCAAGATTTGGCGCGGAGTTACAATGAGCAGTTCTTC
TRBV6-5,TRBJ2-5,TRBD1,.,CASTRDRVETQYF,TGTGCCAGTACCCGGGACAGGGTAGAGACCCAGTACTTC
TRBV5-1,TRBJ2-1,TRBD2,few,CASRIAGGLLGEQFF,TGCGCCAGCCGTATAGCGGGAGGGCTCCTAGGTGAGCAGTTCTTC
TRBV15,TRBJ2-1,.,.,CATSRGGGTVGHNEQFF,TGTGCCACCAGCAGAGGCGGAGGGACAGTGGGGCACAATGAGCAGTTCTTC
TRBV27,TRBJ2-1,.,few,CASSLIGTLGQFF,TGTGCCAGCAGTTTAATAGGCACCCTAGGGCAGTTCTTC
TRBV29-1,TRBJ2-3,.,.,CSVRGSMLTDTQYF,TGCAGCGTGAGGGGATCCATGTTGACAGATACGCAGTATTTT